This TCR beta chain derives from a study of blood T cell repertoires in COVID-19. Those enrolled, adults aged about 18 to 89 years, came from about two dozen US areas. Germline CDR1 and CDR2: KGHSH and LQKENI. V was clipped by 2 bases and J by 4 bases; unmatched bases: 4. This CDR3 is built from 14 residues. In the authors' workflow: Estimation of nucleated cell counts was performed using reference gene primer amplification. The repertoire was sequenced with immunoSEQ multiplex PCR; TCRdb's copy has only in-frame clones and lacks some. That table gives V, J and clone size, and the DNA gave D and trimming. Of 310,000 or so clones listed, roughly 86% are singletons.

The clonotype originates from a woman younger than 30 who had recovered from COVID-19. The source material was PBMCs or T cells enriched from blood (not recorded which). This chain links TRBV18 with TRBJ1-2; 7 positions match TRBD1. CDR3 sequence reads: CASSPGDSSYGYTF. CDR3 bases: TGTGCCAGCTCACCAGGGGACAGCTCCTATGGCTACACCTTC.